This entry lists 32 T cell receptor beta chains sequenced from one sample in a study of shared clonotypes between healthy human individuals. Assay used: immunoSEQ multiplex PCR; TCRdb lists only in-frame clones, some missing. The sample carries approximately 1,500,000 clones, roughly 98% recorded once. The sample was naive CD4+ T cells sorted from blood. Regarding subset: CD45RA+ positively selected. The receptors stem from a man in his thirties or forties in good health.

The V and J genes are TRBV29-1 and TRBJ1-4, with D possibly matching TRBD1 (6 bases). This CDR3 has 13 residues. Germline V gives CDR1 SQVTM, CDR2 ANQGSEA. Deletions cut 5 bases from V and 5 bases from J, with 12 bases between. The CDR3 protein is CSVNRVVNEKLFF. CDR3 nucleotide sequence: TGCAGCGTTAACAGGGTTGTCAATGAAAAACTGTTTTTT.

This sequence joins TRBV5-1 and TRBJ2-5; D possibly corresponds to TRBD2 (6 bases). Trimming removed 6 bases from V and 7 bases from J, with 28 bases in between. The CDR3 is 17 amino acids. Germline V gene sequence: CDR1 SGHRS, CDR2 YFSETQ. This CDR3 reads CASTPIGVEGKYGTQYF. Written as DNA, the CDR3 is TGCGCCAGCACCCCAATAGGGGTGGAGGGAAAATACGGGACCCAGTACTTC.

This chain connects TRBV7-8 to TRBJ1-5; 10 bases align to TRBD1. Germline CDR1 SGHVS, CDR2 FQNEAQ. V lost 4 bases, J lost 6 bases, and 9 bases stayed unmatched. The CDR3 totals 16 residues. CDR3 protein: CASSSWDRGVGQPQHF. In nucleotides, the CDR3 is TGTGCCAGCAGCTCTTGGGACAGGGGCGTGGGTCAGCCCCAGCATTTT.

The rearrangement joins TRBV5-1 to TRBJ1-1; no firm D call. Deletions cut 8 bases from V and 0 bases from J, with 8 bases between. The CDR3 has 12 residues. Per the germline V gene, CDR1 is SGHRS and CDR2 is YFSETQ. The CDR3 protein is CASAEVNTEAFF. Here the CDR3 DNA reads TGCGCCAGTGCGGAGGTGAACACTGAAGCTTTCTTT.

The chain has TRBV6-6 and TRBJ2-7; D remains unclear. V was clipped by 5 bases and J by 4 bases, with 18 bases between them. The CDR3 has 15 residues. From germline, CDR1 is MNHNY and CDR2 SVGAGI (reference sequence). Here the CDR3 reads CASSQPFGPVYEQYF. As DNA, the CDR3 is TGTGCCAGCAGTCAGCCCTTCGGACCTGTGTACGAGCAGTACTTC.

CDR3 amino acids: CASSVPSGRETQYF. DNA of the CDR3: TGTGCCAGCAGCGTACCTAGCGGGAGGGAGACCCAGTACTTC. The gene calls are TRBV5-4 and TRBJ2-5; 11 bases line up with TRBD2. CDR1 and CDR2 (germline): SGHNT, YYREEE (reference sequence). V lost 4 bases to trimming and J lost 5 bases; unmatched junction nucleotides: 4. The CDR3 sequence is 14 residues long.

The chain is built from TRBV7-2 and TRBJ2-7; no firm D call. V was cut by 5 bases and J by 3 bases, with 8 bases left in between. Looked up from germline, CDR1 is SGHTA and CDR2 is FQGNSA. The length of the CDR3 is 12 residues. The CDR3, as DNA: TGTGCCAGCAGCCGCAGTAACTACGAGCAGTACTTC. It translates to CASSRSNYEQYF.

This chain connects TRBV6-5 to TRBJ2-7; 7 bases map to TRBD1. The junction had 5 bases not matched to a gene; V was cut back by 6 bases and J by 6 bases. Germline lookup yields CDR1 MNHEY and CDR2 SVGAGI. CDR3 length: 12 amino acids. This CDR3 is CASSQTGVEQYF. The CDR3 nucleotides read TGTGCCAGCAGCCAAACAGGGGTCGAGCAGTACTTC.

In this sample, this clone turned up a few times. This sample also contains other DNA sequences that code for the same CDR3. V and J are TRBV11-2 and TRBJ2-7; D call uncertain. The length of the CDR3 is 11 residues. Trimming cost V 5 bases and J 3 bases, with 5 bases left between them. The germline gives CDR1 SGHAT, CDR2 FQNNGV. Here the CDR3 DNA reads TGTGCCAGCAGCCCCTACTACGAGCAGTACTTC. Amino acid sequence: CASSPYYEQYF.

The genes are TRBV5-6 and TRBJ2-7; 7 bases fit TRBD2. CDR3 length: 16 amino acids. Unmatched junction bases numbered 9, after V lost 0 bases and J lost 3 bases. Germline CDR1 reads SGHDT; CDR2 reads YYEEEE. The CDR3 DNA follows: TGTGCCAGCAGCTTGGGTCCTAGCGGCGCTAACTACGAGCAGTACTTC. This gives the protein CASSLGPSGANYEQYF. Using reference TRBV5-6 and TRBJ2-7 for the parts outside the CDR3, the full variable domain is DAGVTQSPTHLIKTRGQQVTLRCSPKSGHDTVSWYQQALGQGPQFIFQYYEEEERQRGNFPDRFSGHQFPNYSSELNVNALLLGDSALYLCASSLGPSGANYEQYFGPGTRLTVT.

This chain joins TRBV13 and TRBJ2-3, with D perhaps matching TRBD1 (6 bases). Germline CDR1 reads PRHDT; CDR2 reads FYEKMQ (reference sequence). Trimming pared 6 bases from V and 8 bases from J, leaving 12 bases between. CDR3 size: 12 residues. CDR3 DNA sequence: TGTGCCAGCAGTCAAAAAGGGGGTACGCAGTATTTT. It codes for CASSQKGGTQYF.

This clone has only one observation. The rearrangement joins TRBV14 to TRBJ1-3; a weak D match, TRBD1 (5 bases). Trimming shortened V by 5 bases and J by 0 bases, and 17 bases separated the two germline ends. This CDR3 region has 17 residues. From germline, CDR1 is SGHDN and CDR2 FVKESK. DNA for the CDR3: TGTGCCAGCAGCTTTACAAGGGGTACAAGCTCTGGAAACACCATATATTTT. It specifies CASSFTRGTSSGNTIYF.

The chain links TRBV11-3 to TRBJ2-6; 8 bases align to TRBD1. CDR1 and CDR2 (germline): SGHNT, YENEEA. J lost 0 bases, V lost 8 bases, and 9 bases had no gene match. There are 17 residues in the CDR3. CDR3 loop: CASGPGTGRSGANVLTF. Written as DNA, the CDR3 is TGTGCCAGCGGTCCAGGGACAGGCCGCTCTGGGGCCAACGTCCTGACTTTC. Full variable domain (remainder filled in from reference TRBV11-3 and TRBJ2-6): EAGVVQSPRYKIIEKKQPVAFWCNPISGHNTLYWYLQNLGQGPELLIRYENEEAVDDSQLPKDRFSAERLKGVDSTLKIQPAELGDSAVYLCASGPGTGRSGANVLTFGAGSRLTVL.

This chain joins TRBV6-5 and TRBJ2-5, with D perhaps TRBD1 (6 bases). This CDR3 is built from 15 residues. Per the germline V gene, CDR1 is MNHEY and CDR2 is SVGAGI. Trimming took off 6 bases at V and 5 bases at J, with 19 bases between the two ends. The CDR3 reads CASSKRGRGSETQYF. CDR3 sequence (DNA): TGTGCCAGCAGCAAACGGGGCAGGGGCTCGGAGACCCAGTACTTC.

The V gene is TRBV10-1, the J gene TRBJ2-7, with 13 bases lining up with TRBD2. The CDR3 length is 15 residues. Germline CDR1 WNHNN, CDR2 SYGVQD (reference sequence). V was clipped by 4 bases and J by 4 bases; unmatched bases: 4. The CDR3 sequence is CASSGTSGSRYEQYF. The CDR3 DNA is TGCGCCAGCAGTGGGACTAGCGGGAGTAGGTACGAGCAGTACTTC.

The chain couples TRBV29-1 to TRBJ2-5; tentative D call: TRBD1 (6 bases). This CDR3 contains 12 residues. With 5 bases removed from V and 5 bases from J, the gap between germline ends came to 12 bases. CDR1 and CDR2 (germline): SQVTM, ANQGSEA. The CDR3 region has the DNA TGCAGCGTTACCACAGGGCGGGAGACCCAGTACTTC. Protein: CSVTTGRETQYF.

The chain couples TRBV6-6 to TRBJ2-3; D is uncertain. V dropped 3 bases and J dropped 8 bases, with 15 bases sitting between them. CDR3 length: 14 amino acids. Germline lookup yields CDR1 MNHNY and CDR2 SVGAGI (reference sequence). This chain's CDR3 is CASSYSAPDGTQYF. The CDR3 DNA follows: TGTGCCAGCAGTTATTCCGCGCCCGACGGTACGCAGTATTTT.

V usage is TRBV4-3 and J usage is TRBJ2-3; 11 bases agree with TRBD2. The CDR3 spans 16 residues. J was trimmed by 3 bases and V by 3 bases; bases with no gene match: 5. The germline V gene encodes CDR1 LGHNA and CDR2 YSLEER. DNA of the CDR3: TGCGCCAGCAGCCAGATAGCGGGAGGGAAGACAGATACGCAGTATTTT. Translation gives CASSQIAGGKTDTQYF.

A note on this clone: Different DNA sequences within this sample yield the same CDR3. The chain combines TRBV5-8 with TRBJ2-7, with D perhaps TRBD1 (5 bases). Germline V gene lookup returns CDR1 SGHTS and CDR2 YDEGEE. V was shortened by 1 base and J by 4 bases, with 6 bases between the two germline ends. This CDR3 region has 12 residues. The CDR3 is CASSLSGYEQYF. In DNA form, the CDR3 reads TGTGCCAGCAGCTTGTCAGGGTACGAGCAGTACTTC.

The V call is TRBV2, the J call TRBJ2-1; D is undetermined. The V end lost 5 bases, the J end lost 0 bases, and 14 bases lay between the germline ends. Per germline, CDR1 SNHLY and CDR2 FYNNEI. The CDR3 sequence is 16 residues long. The DNA of the CDR3 is TGTGCCAGCAGTCCTCGGGCCCTCCTCTCCTACAATGAGCAGTTCTTC. Encoded protein: CASSPRALLSYNEQFF.

This chain connects TRBV2 to TRBJ1-3; unclear D gene. Germline lookup yields CDR1 SNHLY and CDR2 FYNNEI. The CDR3 length is 15 residues. Trimming took 5 bases from V and 2 from J, leaving 13 bases between them. The CDR3 sequence is CASSPGGKTGNTIYF. CDR3 bases: TGTGCCAGCAGTCCCGGCGGGAAAACTGGAAACACCATATATTTT. Complete variable domain (other parts from reference TRBV2 and TRBJ1-3): EPEVTQTPSHQVTQMGQEVILRCVPISNHLYFYWYRQILGQKVEFLVSFYNNEISEKSEIFDDQFSVERPDGSNFTLKIRSTKLEDSAMYFCASSPGGKTGNTIYFGEGSWLTVV.

The chain combines TRBV30 with TRBJ1-3; D call uncertain. Germline CDR1 and CDR2: GTSNPN and SVGIG (reference sequence). This CDR3 comprises 14 residues. V lost 8 bases and J 0 bases, leaving 14 bases between the germline ends. The CDR3 spells CASTPGDSGNTIYF. CDR3 sequence (DNA): TGTGCCAGCACGCCGGGAGACTCTGGAAACACCATATATTTT. Filled out from reference TRBV30 and TRBJ1-3, the complete variable domain reads SQTIHQWPATLVQPVGSPLSLECTVEGTSNPNLYWYRQAAGRGLQLLFYSVGIGQISSEVPQNLSASRPQDRQFILSSKKLLLSDSGFYLCASTPGDSGNTIYFGEGSWLTVV.

V gene TRBV19 combines with J gene TRBJ1-5, with a tentative D call TRBD1 (5 bases). CDR1 is LNHDA and CDR2 is SQIVND in the germline V gene (reference sequence). The CDR3 is made up of 16 amino acids. V shed 7 bases and J shed 7 bases, with 23 bases lying between them. The CDR3 is CASTTNPRRGGQPQHF. DNA of the CDR3: TGTGCCAGTACCACCAACCCGCGGAGGGGTGGGCAGCCCCAGCATTTT.

V usage is TRBV5-1 and J usage is TRBJ2-1, with TRBD2 matching over 9 bases. The trim removed 0 bases at V and 4 bases at J, leaving 5 bases unmatched. CDR1 is SGHRS and CDR2 is YFSETQ in the germline V gene. CDR3 length: 16 amino acids. The CDR3 spells CASSLVGTSSYNEQFF. The CDR3 bases are TGCGCCAGCAGCTTGGTAGGGACTAGCTCTTACAATGAGCAGTTCTTC.

V is TRBV10-3 and J is TRBJ2-2; D is unclear. Trimming shortened V by 2 bases and J by 2 bases, and 9 bases separated the two germline ends. The CDR3 is 15 amino acids. Per the germline V gene, CDR1 is ENHRY and CDR2 is SYGVKD. The CDR3 DNA is TGTGCCATCAGTGAGAATGGGCTAAACACCGGGGAGCTGTTTTTT. Its protein product is CAISENGLNTGELFF.

The chain recombines TRBV25-1 with TRBJ2-2; 9 bases match TRBD1. The germline V gene encodes CDR1 MGHDK and CDR2 SYGVNS. CDR3 length: 15 residues. Germline trimming cut 6 bases from V and 3 bases from J; bases unmatched to any gene: 5. CDR3 sequence reads: CASRQRTGDTGELFF. CDR3 DNA: TGTGCCAGCAGACAGAGGACAGGGGACACCGGGGAGCTGTTTTTT.

This chain's CDR3 is CASSEWETNYGYTF. The CDR3 DNA reads TGTGCCAGTAGTGAATGGGAAACTAACTATGGCTACACCTTC. The chain is built from TRBV19 and TRBJ1-2; D remains unclear. The length of the CDR3 is 14 residues. V gave up 5 bases and J gave up 0 bases, with 10 bases separating them. Germline CDR1 and CDR2: LNHDA and SQIVND (reference sequence).

The chain employs TRBV27 and TRBJ2-7, with a possible D match to TRBD1 (6 bases). The CDR3 runs 15 residues. Per germline, CDR1 MNHEY and CDR2 SMNVEV (reference sequence). Trimming took 4 bases from V and 3 from J, leaving 16 bases between them. CDR3 bases: TGTGCCAGCAGTTCTTACCGGGACAACAACTACGAGCAGTACTTC. Translating gives CASSSYRDNNYEQYF.

This chain links TRBV7-9 with TRBJ1-5; D remains unclear. V was pared by 4 bases and J by 2 bases, with 12 bases between. CDR1 and CDR2 (germline): SEHNR, FQNEAQ (reference sequence). The CDR3 sequence is 15 residues long. The CDR3 region is CASSSQGGGNQPQHF. The CDR3 bases are TGTGCCAGCAGCTCCCAAGGTGGGGGCAATCAGCCCCAGCATTTT.

This chain joins TRBV5-1 and TRBJ2-7; 7 bases map to TRBD1. The germline CDR1 and CDR2 sequences are SGHRS and YFSETQ. This CDR3 contains 15 residues. The V gene end was trimmed by 2 bases and the J gene end by 2 bases; junction bases not matched to a gene: 7. The CDR3: CASSLPGQTTYEQYF. The CDR3 DNA reads TGCGCCAGCAGCTTACCGGGACAGACGACCTACGAGCAGTACTTC.

The V and J genes are TRBV19 and TRBJ2-5; no firm D call. Trimming took 1 base from V and 1 from J, leaving 7 bases between them. CDR3 length equals 14 residues. Germline V lookup: CDR1 LNHDA, CDR2 SQIVND (reference sequence). The CDR3: CASSIGRLQETQYF. The CDR3 DNA reads as TGTGCCAGTAGTATAGGGCGACTCCAAGAGACCCAGTACTTC.

The gene calls are TRBV15 and TRBJ2-1; 11 positions match TRBD1. This CDR3 contains 18 residues. J lost 8 bases, V lost 1 base, and 13 bases had no gene match. CDR1 and CDR2 from the germline V gene are LNHNV and YYDKDF (reference sequence). This CDR3 reads CATSRAGPGTGGVDEQFF. The CDR3 DNA reads TGTGCCACCAGCAGAGCTGGTCCCGGGACAGGGGGAGTCGATGAGCAGTTCTTC.